The clone carrying this T cell receptor (beta chain) was found a few times. Its antigen is currently unknown. CDR3 size: 16 residues. Germline V gene sequence: CDR1 SGHRS, CDR2 YFSETQ. Losses at the gene ends were 0 bases for V and 8 bases for J; bases not matched to a gene: 14. The assay was immunoSEQ multiplex PCR, and TCRdb's table has in-frame clones only and misses some. Here the sample spans about 820,000 clones, 80% to 95% being singletons. This entry is derived from a study of shared clonotypes between healthy human individuals. Across the study: The donor pool was made up of a couple of women and a few men aged 18 to 49.

Naive CD8 cells lacked CD45RO and underwent positive selection for CCR7, leaving out terminally differentiated effector memory CD45RA+ cells. Whole-study findings and limits: Clonotype sharing across donors was expected to vary with sequencing depth.

The chain is built from TRBV5-1 and TRBJ2-7; TRBD1 agrees at 7 bases. The TCR originated in a man aged 25 to 40 in good health. The sample was naive CD8+ T cells sorted from blood. DNA for the CDR3: TGCGCCAGCAGCTTGGCCTCGGACAGGCTTCAAGACAAGCAGTACTTC. As protein: CASSLASDRLQDKQYF.